This T cell receptor (beta chain) was identified in a study of cytomegalovirus exposure and HLA in healthy donors. Study context: Roughly 80 million unique TCRs from HLA-typed donors were held in an early data release. Points from the study as a whole: Several top significant clusters appeared, in a later analysis, to be linked to common viral pathogens. In most subjects, TCR beta sequences reportedly gave accurate predictions of HLA-A and HLA-B alleles. Among TCR sequences, most were rare, though some public TCRs appeared in many donors.

As to this clone: Its cognate antigen is unknown.

The study ran its PCR with 60 Vbeta and 13 Jbeta primers. Generated by immunoSEQ multiplex PCR, the TCRdb table keeps only in-frame clones and is missing some. The data contain about 120,000 clones, 77% of them singletons. Germline CDR1 reads ENHRY; CDR2 reads SYGVKD. CDR3 size: 16 residues. V was cut by 3 bases and J by 2 bases, with 14 bases left in between. The sequence derives from a man aged 35 to 55 in good health and CMV-seropositive. This rearrangement joins TRBV10-3 to TRBJ1-5; D is perhaps TRBD1 (6 bases). Sequencing was carried out using PBMCs. The CDR3 loop is CAISDRQGPGNQPQHF. The CDR3 coding sequence is TGTGCCATCAGTGACAGGCAGGGGCCGGGCAATCAGCCCCAGCATTTT.